This is a list of T cell receptor beta chains from one sample in a study of blood T cell repertoires in COVID-19. Using immunoSEQ multiplex PCR, the repertoire was profiled, and TCRdb retains in-frame clones only, with some absent. The sample includes roughly 250,000 clones, 87% of them seen just once. The sequencing sample was made of PBMCs or T cells enriched from blood (not recorded which). These receptors were obtained from a woman in her thirties with acute COVID-19. Each CDR3 is given with its conserved first and last residue. A D gene is named only where the DNA matches it firmly. Rows may omit the clone size; those that give it use once, few, many or a size class.

CDR3nt,CDR3aa,j_gene,d_gene,v_gene,abundance
TGTGCCAGCAGCTTCCTTGGACAGGAACTGTTTTTT,CASSFLGQELFF,TRBJ1-4,TRBD1,TRBV4-2,.
TGCGCCAGCAGCCCGACCCCGGCGGCTAATAATTCACCCCTCCACTTT,CASSPTPAANNSPLHF,TRBJ1-6,.,TRBV4-1,once
TGTGCCAGCAGCCACCGGACAGGGAACGAGCAGTACTTC,CASSHRTGNEQYF,TRBJ2-7,TRBD1,TRBV3-1/TRBV3-2,.
TGTGCCAGCAGCCAAGGGGTGGGCAACAATGAGCAGTTCTTC,CASSQGVGNNEQFF,TRBJ2-1,.,TRBV3-1/TRBV3-2,.
TGTGCCAGCAGCTTCCGCCGGGAACTCAACACCGGGGAGCTGTTTTTT,CASSFRRELNTGELFF,TRBJ2-2,.,TRBV7-2,.
TGTGCCAGCAGTGAGGGGACAGGGGGCGTTCAGAGGTACTTC,CASSEGTGGVQRYF,TRBJ2-7,TRBD1,TRBV6-1,.
TGCGCCAGCAGCAAGTTGACAGGGGCTAACTTCTACGAGCAGTACTTC,CASSKLTGANFYEQYF,TRBJ2-7,TRBD1,TRBV4-1,.
TGTGCCAGCAGACCTCCGGGACAGGGAACGACCCAGTACTTC,CASRPPGQGTTQYF,TRBJ2-5,TRBD1,TRBV28,.
TGCGCCAGCAGTGCGGGGGGCTACACTGAAGCTTTCTTT,CASSAGGYTEAFF,TRBJ1-1,.,TRBV10-1,.
TGTGCCAGCACCGATCGGGGGGGACGTGAGCTGTTTTTT,CASTDRGGRELFF,TRBJ2-2,TRBD2,TRBV5-4,.
TGTGCCAGCAGTTCAGGGGTTCCTAACACCGGGGAGCTGTTTTTT,CASSSGVPNTGELFF,TRBJ2-2,.,TRBV28,.
TGTGCCACCACAGGGGGCTTACTTGAAAAACTGTTTTTT,CATTGGLLEKLFF,TRBJ1-4,TRBD1,TRBV6-5,once
TGTGCCAGCAGTCGACTAGCGGGCACAGATACGCAGTATTTT,CASSRLAGTDTQYF,TRBJ2-3,TRBD2,TRBV27,.
TGTGCCAGTGGGGGGGAGGTCAATCAGCCCCAGCATTTT,CASGGEVNQPQHF,TRBJ1-5,.,TRBV19,.
TGTGCCAGCAGTTTAGGGCCAGTGAACACTGAAGCTTTCTTT,CASSLGPVNTEAFF,TRBJ1-1,.,TRBV28,.
TGTGCCAGCAGAGTAGGACAGGGGGCGATTTCACCCCTCCACTTT,CASRVGQGAISPLHF,TRBJ1-6,TRBD1,TRBV2,few
TGTGCCAGCAGTTACTCTACAGGCGTCGGGACTGAAGCTTTCTTT,CASSYSTGVGTEAFF,TRBJ1-1,.,TRBV6-5,.
TGTGCCAGCAGCTTAATGCCGGGAGGGGATAACGAGCAGTACTTC,CASSLMPGGDNEQYF,TRBJ2-7,TRBD2,TRBV7-2,.
TGCAGTGCTAGTTCCGGGATTGAGACCCAGTACTTC,CSASSGIETQYF,TRBJ2-5,.,TRBV20-1,.
TGTGCCAGCAGCTTAGGAACGGTTAGCTCTGGAAACACCATATATTTT,CASSLGTVSSGNTIYF,TRBJ1-3,.,TRBV7-6,.
TGTGCCAGCCAGTCTGGAAACACCATATATTTT,CASQSGNTIYF,TRBJ1-3,.,TRBV9,.
TGTGCCAGCAGTGAAGCCGAGAAAGATACGCAGTATTTT,CASSEAEKDTQYF,TRBJ2-3,.,TRBV2,.
TGCGCCAGCAGCGAGACAGGGTTAGGAGAGTATTTT,CASSETGLGEYF,TRBJ2-3,TRBD1,TRBV5-1,few
TGCAGCGTTGATTTCGCACACAGGGAGTATGGCTACACCTTC,CSVDFAHREYGYTF,TRBJ1-2,.,TRBV29-1,.
TGTGCCAGCAGTTCCCCCCCGTCGGGACATCCGAACACTGAAGCTTTCTTT,CASSSPPSGHPNTEAFF,TRBJ1-1,.,TRBV27,.
TGTGCCAGCTCACCATCAGGGAGGAGGACTGAAGCTTTCTTT,CASSPSGRRTEAFF,TRBJ1-1,.,TRBV18,.
TGTGCCAGCAGCCAAGATCAACTAGCGGGGGACACAGATACGCAGTATTTT,CASSQDQLAGDTDTQYF,TRBJ2-3,TRBD2,TRBV4-2,.
TGTGCCAGCACCTCGTACGAGGGCTTTGGGGAGACCCAGTACTTC,CASTSYEGFGETQYF,TRBJ2-5,.,TRBV28,.
TGTGCCAGCAGCCAAAGGGGGATCTCCTACAATGAGCAGTTCTTC,CASSQRGISYNEQFF,TRBJ2-1,.,TRBV14,.
TGTGCCAGCAGTGAAAGGACAGCCCCGGACACTGAAGCTTTCTTT,CASSERTAPDTEAFF,TRBJ1-1,.,TRBV2,.
TGTGCCAGCAGGGGACGACAGGGTATATACAATGAGCAGTTCTTC,CASRGRQGIYNEQFF,TRBJ2-1,TRBD1,TRBV28,once
TGTGCCAGCAGACAGACAGGAAACACTGAAGCTTTCTTT,CASRQTGNTEAFF,TRBJ1-1,.,TRBV11-2,.
TGTGCCAGCAGCACCGGGACTAGCGGAACTAGCACAGATACGCAGTATTTT,CASSTGTSGTSTDTQYF,TRBJ2-3,TRBD2,TRBV9,.
TGTGCCAGCAGTTTCCGGGACAGAGACGGCTACACCTTC,CASSFRDRDGYTF,TRBJ1-2,TRBD1,TRBV7-2,.
TGTGCCAGCAGTTGGGACAGAGATAATTCACCCCTCCACTTT,CASSWDRDNSPLHF,TRBJ1-6,TRBD1,TRBV25-1,.
TGCGCCAGCACGGACAGGGCGTCCGAAAAACTGTTTTTT,CASTDRASEKLFF,TRBJ1-4,TRBD1,TRBV5-1,.
TGTGCCAGCGGGAGATTATACAATGAGCAGTTCTTC,CASGRLYNEQFF,TRBJ2-1,.,TRBV6-6,.
TGCGCCAGCAGCTTGGTGGGTTGGGACAGATCCTACGAGCAGTACTTC,CASSLVGWDRSYEQYF,TRBJ2-7,TRBD1,TRBV5-1,.
TGTGCCAGCAGCGTAGCACTCTCTCTGAACACCGGGGAGCTGTTTTTT,CASSVALSLNTGELFF,TRBJ2-2,.,TRBV9,.
TGTGCCAGCAGCTTAATGGGGGGGAGAGCTTATAATGAAAAACTGTTTTTT,CASSLMGGRAYNEKLFF,TRBJ1-4,.,TRBV7-9,.
TGTGCCAGCAGCGATCAGGGGTGGGCCACTGAAGCTTTCTTT,CASSDQGWATEAFF,TRBJ1-1,.,TRBV27,.
TGTGCCAGCAGCGATCCAGCGGGGCCGAACACCGGGGAGCTGTTTTTT,CASSDPAGPNTGELFF,TRBJ2-2,TRBD2,TRBV7-8,.